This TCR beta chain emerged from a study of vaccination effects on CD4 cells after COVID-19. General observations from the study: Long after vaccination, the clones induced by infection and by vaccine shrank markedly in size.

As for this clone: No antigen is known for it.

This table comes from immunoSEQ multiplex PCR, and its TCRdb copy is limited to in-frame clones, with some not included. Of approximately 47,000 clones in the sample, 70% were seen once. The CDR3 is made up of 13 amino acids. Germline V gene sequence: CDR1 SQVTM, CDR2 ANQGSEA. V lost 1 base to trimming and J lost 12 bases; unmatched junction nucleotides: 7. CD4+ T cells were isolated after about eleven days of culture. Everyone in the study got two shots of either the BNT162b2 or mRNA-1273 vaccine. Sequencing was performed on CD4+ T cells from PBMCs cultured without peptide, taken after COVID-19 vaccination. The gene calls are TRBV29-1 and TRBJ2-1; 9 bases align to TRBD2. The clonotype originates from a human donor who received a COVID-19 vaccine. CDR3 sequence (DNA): TGCAGCGTTGAAGGTCTAGCGGGACAGAGGCAGTTCTTC. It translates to CSVEGLAGQRQFF.